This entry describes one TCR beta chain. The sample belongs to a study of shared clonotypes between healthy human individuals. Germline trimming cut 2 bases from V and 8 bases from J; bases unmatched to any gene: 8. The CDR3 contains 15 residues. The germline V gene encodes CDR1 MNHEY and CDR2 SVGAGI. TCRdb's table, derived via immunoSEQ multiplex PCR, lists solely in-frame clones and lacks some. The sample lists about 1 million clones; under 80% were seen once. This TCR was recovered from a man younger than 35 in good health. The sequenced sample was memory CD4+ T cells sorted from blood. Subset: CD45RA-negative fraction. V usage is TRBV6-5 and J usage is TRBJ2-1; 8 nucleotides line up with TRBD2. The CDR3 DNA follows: TGTGCCAGCAGTTACCAAGCGGGAGTAAACGATGAGCAGTTCTTC. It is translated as CASSYQAGVNDEQFF.